This entry features one TCR beta chain sequence. The target antigen is unknown. This entry belongs to a study of T cell clones after liver transplantation. The wider study: Post-transplant blood was tracked for graft-donor-reactive T cell clones identified in a pre-transplant mixed lymphocyte reaction. HCV positivity affected three of eight recipients; the rest lacked autoimmune or viral indications. Study outcomes and limitations: The donor-reactive repertoire was only partly measurable in a couple of subjects, lacking donor cells.

The CDR3 runs to 14 residues. Germline V gene lookup returns CDR1 SNHLY and CDR2 FYNNEI. V was clipped by 6 bases and J by 6 bases; unmatched bases: 10. Some clones are missing from TCRdb's copy, which holds only in-frame ones; the method was immunoSEQ multiplex PCR. The table has some 33,000 clones, 90% to 95% seen once. This TCR derives from a human patient who received a liver transplant. Some T cells may be transferred from the graft donor. Material: CD8+ T cells from blood, obtained 12 months after liver transplant. The V and J genes are TRBV2 and TRBJ2-7, with 8 bases fitting TRBD1. The DNA of the CDR3 is TGTGCCAGCAGAGAAATGGACAGGGAGGCCGAGCAGTACTTC. Encoded protein: CASREMDREAEQYF. Variable domain in full (rest from reference TRBV2 and TRBJ2-7): EPEVTQTPSHQVTQMGQEVILRCVPISNHLYFYWYRQILGQKVEFLVSFYNNEISEKSEIFDDQFSVERPDGSNFTLKIRSTKLEDSAMYFCASREMDREAEQYFGPGTRLTVT.